The clone carrying this T cell receptor beta chain has more than one count but fewer than ten. This CDR3 comprises 15 residues. The V end was cut by 0 bases, the J end by 1 base, with 10 bases between. The V gene's germline CDR1 is MNHNY and CDR2 SVGAGI (reference sequence). This specimen comes from a study of T cell responses to AZD1222 COVID-19 vaccine. The assay was immunoSEQ multiplex PCR, and TCRdb's table has in-frame clones only and misses some. The sample has about 150,000 clones, roughly 90% seen once. This TCR was recovered from an adult who received the AZD1222 COVID-19 vaccine. The V call is TRBV6-6, the J call TRBJ2-7; D is perhaps TRBD1 (5 bases). The sample was peripheral blood, taken 28 days after the second AZD1222 dose. Written as DNA, the CDR3 is TGTGCCAGCAGTTACTCCCCAGGGTTGTCCTACGAGCAGTACTTC. It yields the protein CASSYSPGLSYEQYF.